This TCR beta chain is from a study of PD-L1 blockade in urothelial cancer. Overall study: Analysis of blood occurred 3 weeks (second dose) and 6 weeks after treatment start.

This clone was found a few times. Its antigen is unidentified. Data came from immunoSEQ multiplex PCR; TCRdb stores just in-frame clones and leaves some out. The sample consists of about 51,000 clones, around 86% of them appearing once. Notes on the study in general: Below-median pretreatment blood TCR clonality was associated with improved progression-free and overall survival.

The ends lost 2 bases at V and 4 bases at J; junction bases unmatched: 6. CDR3 length equals 14 residues. The germline V gene has CDR1 GTSNPN and CDR2 SVGIG (reference sequence). Source: PBMCs, taken around atezolizumab (anti-PD-L1) treatment. The chain uses TRBV30 and TRBJ1-1, with 8 bases fitting TRBD1. The receptor was derived from a man aged 60 to 69 with urothelial cancer. The CDR3 loop reads CAWSRDRRGTEAFF. The CDR3 DNA follows: TGTGCCTGGAGTCGGGACAGGCGCGGCACTGAAGCTTTCTTT.